Listed below are T cell receptor beta chains from one sample, sequenced in a study of T cell repertoires in cytomegalovirus infection. These receptors have no identified antigens. TCRdb re-analysed the reads in MiXCR, keeping a single row per CDR3 protein. The sample includes about 830,000 distinct CDR3 sequences, 30% to 35% of them seen just once. The sample in question was cultured CD8+ T cells from PBMCs, obtained from culture after CMV antigen stimulation. Receptor source: a human donor in good health (CMV status not recorded). Some clones in this sample may be carry-over from other donors' samples. CDR3s include the opening cysteine and the closing phenylalanine or tryptophan. D genes are given only for firm matches. Clone size, where shown, is once, few, many, or a class for clones that have expanded.

size | D | J | V | DNA | CDR3
many | TRBD1 | TRBJ1-3 | TRBV7-6 | TGTGCCAGCAGCTTGGGGGACAGGACCTCTGGAAACACCATATATTTT | CASSLGDRTSGNTIYF
many | . | TRBJ2-1 | TRBV7-8 | TGTGCCAGCAGGCGGGACAGAGGATTTGAGCAGTTCTTC | CASRRDRGFEQFF
few | . | TRBJ2-1 | TRBV4-3 | TGCGCCAGCAGCCTATCAGCAAGCTACAATGAGCAGTTCTTC | CASSLSASYNEQFF
. | . | TRBJ2-6 | TRBV7-4 | TGTGCCAGCAGACCTTTGGACAGCTCTGGGGCCAACGTCCTGACTTTC | CASRPLDSSGANVLTF
. | TRBD2 | TRBJ2-3 | TRBV24-1 | TGTGCCACCAGTGACCCGGGACTAGCTAATGATACAGATACGCAGTATTTT | CATSDPGLANDTDTQYF
once | . | TRBJ1-2 | TRBV2 | TGTGCCAGCAGTGAAAGGGGTCCCGTGTATGGCTACACCTTC | CASSERGPVYGYTF
. | . | TRBJ2-2 | TRBV12-3/TRBV12-4 | TGTGCCAGCAGTTCCTTGGGCCACACCGGGGAGCTGTTTTTT | CASSSLGHTGELFF
. | TRBD2 | TRBJ2-2 | TRBV11-3 | TGTGCCAGCAGCCCTTGGGAGGGGAAGAACACCGGGGAGCTGTTTTTT | CASSPWEGKNTGELFF
. | . | TRBJ2-1 | TRBV7-6 | TGTGCCAGCAGCTTAGAGGGGGCTAGCGGTCCGAAGAATGAGCAGTTCTTC | CASSLEGASGPKNEQFF
. | . | TRBJ2-1 | TRBV12-3/TRBV12-4 | TGTGCCAGCACCCCTCGGGCGGGGGCACCTTACAATGAGCAGTTCTTC | CASTPRAGAPYNEQFF
. | . | TRBJ1-1 | TRBV6-1 | TGTGCCAGCAGTGAAGCCCGGGACGGCAACACTGAAGCTTTCTTT | CASSEARDGNTEAFF
many | TRBD1 | TRBJ1-2 | TRBV12-5 | TGTGCTAGTGGTTTAGGGACAGCAAACTATGGCTACACCTTC | CASGLGTANYGYTF
once | TRBD1 | TRBJ1-2 | TRBV15 | TGTGCCACCAGCAGAGATCAGGGGACAGGTTATGGCTACACCTTC | CATSRDQGTGYGYTF
. | . | TRBJ1-6 | TRBV4-3 | TGCGCCAGCAGCCAAGATCCTCAGGGGAACACTAATTCACCCCTCCACTTT | CASSQDPQGNTNSPLHF
. | TRBD1 | TRBJ2-6 | TRBV12-3/TRBV12-4 | TGTGCCAGCATAGGGACAGGGGACTCTGGGGCCAACGTCCTGACTTTC | CASIGTGDSGANVLTF
many | . | TRBJ2-1 | TRBV7-6 | TGTGCCAGCACCTTACGCACAGGGAGCTCCTACAATGAGCAGTTCTTC | CASTLRTGSSYNEQFF
few | . | TRBJ2-5 | TRBV6-1 | TGTGCCAGCAGTGAAGCGCTAAGCTCCACCAGGGTTTATCTGGATGAACAAGAGACCCAGTACTTC | CASSEALSSTRVYLDEQETQYF
few | . | TRBJ1-5 | TRBV12-3/TRBV12-4 | TGTGCCAGCAGGCTCTCCCAGGGAAATCAGCCCCAGCATTTT | CASRLSQGNQPQHF
few | TRBD2 | TRBJ2-1 | TRBV7-8 | TGTGCCAGCAGCCAACTAGCGGAGTCTACCTACAATGAGCAGTTCTTC | CASSQLAESTYNEQFF
many | . | TRBJ1-5 | TRBV3-1 | TGTGCCAGCTCTAGGCGGTCAAATCAGCCCCAGCATTTT | CASSRRSNQPQHF
. | . | TRBJ2-2 | TRBV15 | TGTGCCACCAGCAGAGACAGGGGCTCGGGCGGGGAGCTGTTTTTT | CATSRDRGSGGELFF
. | . | TRBJ2-1 | TRBV6-5 | TGTGCCAGCAGTTGGGGACGAAGGATCGATGAGCAGTTCTTC | CASSWGRRIDEQFF
. | TRBD1 | TRBJ2-3 | TRBV12-3/TRBV12-4 | TGTGCCAGCAGTCCATCGACAGGGGGTTGGTCAGATACGCAGTATTTT | CASSPSTGGWSDTQYF
. | . | TRBJ1-2 | TRBV12-3/TRBV12-4 | TGTGCCAGCAGTTTTTTGGAGGGCTATGGCTACACCTTC | CASSFLEGYGYTF
. | . | TRBJ1-1 | TRBV7-6 | TGTGCCAGCAGCTTAGCGCGACAGCTTGAAGCTTTCTTT | CASSLARQLEAFF
. | . | TRBJ2-1 | TRBV4-3 | TGCGCCAGCAGCCATGATGGACTACCCAACAATGAGCAGTTCTTC | CASSHDGLPNNEQFF
many | TRBD2 | TRBJ2-1 | TRBV7-2 | TGTGCCAGCAGCTTGAACGGGGGGGGAAACAATGAGCAGTTCTTC | CASSLNGGGNNEQFF
. | . | TRBJ2-1 | TRBV6-2/TRBV6-3 | TGTGCCAGCAGTTACTCGAGAGGGGCAGGGGACAATGAGCAGTTCTTC | CASSYSRGAGDNEQFF
. | TRBD2 | TRBJ2-5 | TRBV7-9 | TGTGCCAGCAGCTTGCTAGCGGAGACGGAGACCCAGTACTTC | CASSLLAETETQYF